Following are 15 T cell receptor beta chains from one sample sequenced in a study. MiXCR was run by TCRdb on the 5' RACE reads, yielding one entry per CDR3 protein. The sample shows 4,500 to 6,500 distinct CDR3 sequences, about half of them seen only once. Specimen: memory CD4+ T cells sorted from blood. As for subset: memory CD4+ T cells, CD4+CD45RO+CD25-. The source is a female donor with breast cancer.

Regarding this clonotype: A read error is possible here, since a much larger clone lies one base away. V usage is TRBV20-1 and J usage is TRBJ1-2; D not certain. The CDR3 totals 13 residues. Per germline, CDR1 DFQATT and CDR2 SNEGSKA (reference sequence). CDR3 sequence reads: CSASGVTGYGYAF. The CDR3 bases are TGCAGTGCTAGCGGAGTTACCGGGTATGGCTACGCCTTC.

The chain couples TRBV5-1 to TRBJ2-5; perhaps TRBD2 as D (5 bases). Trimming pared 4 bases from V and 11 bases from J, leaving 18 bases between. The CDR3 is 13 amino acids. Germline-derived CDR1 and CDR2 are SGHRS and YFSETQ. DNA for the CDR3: TGCGCCAGCAGCCCCGGACGGGATTTCCCTCAGTACTTC. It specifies CASSPGRDFPQYF.

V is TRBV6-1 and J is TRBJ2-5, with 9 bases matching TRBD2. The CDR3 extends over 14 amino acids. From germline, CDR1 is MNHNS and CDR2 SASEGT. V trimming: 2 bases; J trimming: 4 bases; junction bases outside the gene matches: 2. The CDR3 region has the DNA TGTGCCAGCAGTGAATTAGCGGGAGCAGAGACCCAGTACTTC. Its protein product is CASSELAGAETQYF.

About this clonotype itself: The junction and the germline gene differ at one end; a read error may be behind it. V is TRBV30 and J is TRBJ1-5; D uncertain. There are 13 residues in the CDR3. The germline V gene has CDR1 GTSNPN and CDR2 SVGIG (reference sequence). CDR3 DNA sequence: TGTGCCCGGAGTGTACGTAGCAATCAGCCCCAGCATTTT. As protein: CARSVRSNQPQHF.

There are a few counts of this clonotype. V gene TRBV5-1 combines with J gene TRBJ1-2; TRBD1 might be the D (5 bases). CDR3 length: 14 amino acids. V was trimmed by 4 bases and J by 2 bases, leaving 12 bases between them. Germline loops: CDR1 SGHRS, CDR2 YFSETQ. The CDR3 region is CASSPREGNYGYTF. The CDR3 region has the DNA TGCGCCAGCAGCCCGCGAGAGGGGAACTATGGCTACACCTTC. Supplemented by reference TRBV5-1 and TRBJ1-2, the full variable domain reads KAGVTQTPRYLIKTRGQQVTLSCSPISGHRSVSWYQQTPGQGLQFLFEYFSETQRNKGNFPGRFSGRQFSNSRSEMNVSTLELGDSALYLCASSPREGNYGYTFGSGTRLTVV.

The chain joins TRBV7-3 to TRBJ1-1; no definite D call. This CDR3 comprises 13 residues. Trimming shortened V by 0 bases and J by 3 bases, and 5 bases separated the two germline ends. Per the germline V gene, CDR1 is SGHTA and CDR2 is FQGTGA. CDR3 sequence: CASSLTLDTEAFF. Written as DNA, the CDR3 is TGTGCCAGCAGCTTAACCCTGGACACTGAAGCTTTCTTT.

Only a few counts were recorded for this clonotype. CDR3 loop: CASQRESTDTQYF. The CDR3 DNA reads TGTGCCAGTCAGCGGGAGAGCACAGATACGCAGTATTTT. The J gene is TRBJ2-3, the V gene TRBV10-3, with 8 positions matching TRBD2. The germline gives CDR1 ENHRY, CDR2 SYGVKD. V shed 10 bases, J shed 0 bases, and the junction held 3 bases outside the gene matches. The CDR3 consists of 13 residues.

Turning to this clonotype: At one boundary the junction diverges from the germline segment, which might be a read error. CDR3 nucleotides: TGTGCCAGCAGCAAACTTACGGGAGGGGGCAACGAGCAGTACTTC. Translation: CASSKLTGGGNEQYF. The rearrangement joins TRBV5-1 to TRBJ2-7; a weak D match, TRBD2 (8 bases). CDR3 size: 15 residues. The germline V gene has CDR1 SGHRS and CDR2 YFSETQ.

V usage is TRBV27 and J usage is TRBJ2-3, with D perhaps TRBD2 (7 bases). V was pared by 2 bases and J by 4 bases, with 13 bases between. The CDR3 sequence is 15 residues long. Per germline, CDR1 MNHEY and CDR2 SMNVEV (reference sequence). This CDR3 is CASSLRGGGPDTQYF. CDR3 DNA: TGTGCCAGCAGTTTAAGGGGGGGGGGCCCAGATACGCAGTATTTT.

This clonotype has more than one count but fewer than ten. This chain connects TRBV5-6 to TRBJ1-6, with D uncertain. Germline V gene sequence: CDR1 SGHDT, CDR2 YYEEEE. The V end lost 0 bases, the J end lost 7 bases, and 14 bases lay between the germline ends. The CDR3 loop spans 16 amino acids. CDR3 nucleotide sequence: TGTGCCAGCAGCTTGGGACCCCGGTCAGAAAATTCACCCCTCCACTTT. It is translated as CASSLGPRSENSPLHF.

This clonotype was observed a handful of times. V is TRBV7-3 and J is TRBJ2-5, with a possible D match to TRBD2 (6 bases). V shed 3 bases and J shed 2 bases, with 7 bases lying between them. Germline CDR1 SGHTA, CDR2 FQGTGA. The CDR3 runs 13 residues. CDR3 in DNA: TGTGCCAGCAGCTTGGGGGGACAAGAGACCCAGTACTTC. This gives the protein CASSLGGQETQYF.

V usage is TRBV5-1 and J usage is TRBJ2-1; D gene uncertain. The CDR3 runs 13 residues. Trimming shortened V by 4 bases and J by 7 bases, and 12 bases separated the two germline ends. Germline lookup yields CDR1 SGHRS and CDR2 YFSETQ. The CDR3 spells CASSPIRVNEQFF. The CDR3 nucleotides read TGCGCCAGCAGCCCCATAAGGGTAAATGAGCAGTTCTTC.

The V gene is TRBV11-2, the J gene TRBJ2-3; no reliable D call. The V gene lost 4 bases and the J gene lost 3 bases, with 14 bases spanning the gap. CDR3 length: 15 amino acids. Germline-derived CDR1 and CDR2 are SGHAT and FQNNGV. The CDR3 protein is CASSSPSVGTDTQYF. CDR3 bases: TGTGCCAGCAGCTCCCCAAGTGTGGGGACAGATACGCAGTATTTT.

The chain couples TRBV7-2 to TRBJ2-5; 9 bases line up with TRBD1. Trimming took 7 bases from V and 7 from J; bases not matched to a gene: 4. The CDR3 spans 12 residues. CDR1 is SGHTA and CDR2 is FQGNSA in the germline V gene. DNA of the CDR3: TGTGCCAGCACCGACAGGGGGGGGACCCAGTACTTC. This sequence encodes CASTDRGGTQYF.

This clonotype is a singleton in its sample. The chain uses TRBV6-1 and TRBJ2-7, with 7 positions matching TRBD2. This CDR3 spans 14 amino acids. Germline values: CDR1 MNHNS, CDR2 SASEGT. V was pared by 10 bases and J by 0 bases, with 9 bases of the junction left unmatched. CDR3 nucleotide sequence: TGTGCCACCGCGACTAGCCCGACCTCCTACGAGCAGTACTTC. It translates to CATATSPTSYEQYF.